Described below is a single T cell receptor beta chain sequence and its context. The target of this receptor is not known. Base qualities were left out, and no much larger clone turns up one base away. The sample belongs to a study of shared clonotypes between healthy human individuals (TCRdb year 2020). With respect to the entire study: The cohort comprised a couple of women and a few men aged 18 to 49 years. For each donor, CD4 naive and CD4 memory were each run on three plates, CD8 naive on two plates, and CD8 memory on one plate. The study deeply sequenced blood TCR repertoires of five healthy adults to estimate repertoire size and the extent of clonotype sharing between individuals. To increase sequencing depth and limit assay-specific biases, different laboratories used diverse techniques to prepare libraries and sequence TCR repertoires. Leukapheresis yielded between about 0.85 and 9.5 billion PBMCs per donor.

TCR CDR3 regions were amplified from genomic DNA by multiplex PCR using the deep immunoSEQ assay. Extracted genomic DNA from each cell subset was distributed evenly across all wells of several immunoSEQ 96-well plates, and each plate was treated as a replicate. Each replicate PCR for sorted subsets received approximately 200 ng genomic DNA, equal to roughly 30,000 T cell genomes. The purified libraries were quantified using a Qubit 3.0 fluorometer, sized with a Bioanalyzer 2100, and then quantified again using the KAPA Library Quantification kit. Each immunoSEQ 96-well plate was sequenced on its own single-read 150-cycle Illumina NextSeq 550 flow cell. On the study's bioinformatics: Because only junctional sequences without quality scores were contained in the immunoSEQ output, filtering matching that applied to full-length reads could not be performed. Sequences were annotated with PyIR, a Python wrapper for IgBLAST v1.9, and V/J genes and CDR3 were assigned using IMGT germline references. Reads were filtered out if the reads had weak V/J assignments (E-value above 1e-6), no CDR3, stop codons, out-of-frame junctions, or ambiguous translated residues. V3J clonotypes were defined as sequences sharing the same inferred V gene, J gene, and CDR3 amino acid sequence. Percentage overlap between repertoires was calculated by dividing the number of shared unique clonotypes by the size of the smaller repertoire. Richness of each repertoire was evaluated using RTK rarefaction, the Chao1 estimator, and Recon v2.1 estimates of unobserved clonotypes. For all TCRbeta clonotypes obtained by the gDNA method from a handful of donors, generation probabilities were computed with OLGA. TCRdb mirrors the immuneACCESS table, restricted to in-frame sequences. Some clones are absent from its copies; in checked studies, under half trace to an unresolved V gene, and the reason for the others is unknown. V and J calls and clone size come straight from that table; D and trimming were deduced from the DNA. The sample data list about a million clones, and roughly 80% of these were observed just once. The top ten clones comprise 0.89% of the sample.

The donors were healthy, HIV-negative adults with no recently reported acute infections or vaccinations. Every donor was a Caucasian adult residing in Nashville, Tennessee, USA. CD4+ T cells were enriched by magnetic negative selection, after which naive cells were positively selected on CD45RA and the negative fraction was taken as the memory subset. Blood was collected by leukapheresis, and PBMCs were isolated by Ficoll-Histopaque density gradient centrifugation and then cryopreserved in liquid nitrogen vapor phase. Analytical flow cytometry was used to check the purity and quantity of every magnetically sorted T cell population. Genomic DNA was isolated from each sorted fraction and quantified by UV absorbance on a Nanodrop 2000c. What the authors observed across the whole study: Even with the large sequencing depth, rarefaction of the sorted-subset datasets indicated that sequencing was incomplete. Because the study included a small number of donors, the genetic and exposure-history diversity represented was limited. Sampling was restricted to blood, and TCR repertoires in tissues likely differ from the TCR repertoires found in blood. When a handful of donors were compared, the shared fraction of clonotypes was roughly 4.8% for naive CD4, about 4% for naive CD8, 2% to 2.5% for memory CD4, and under 0.5% for memory CD8. Estimated clonotype richness was generally larger for naive than for memory subsets. Compared with non-shared clonotypes, the clonotypes found in all four sorted-subset donors had higher generation probabilities. Pairwise subsampling indicated that sequencing depth was expected to affect the degree of clonotype sharing among donors.

Specimen: memory CD4+ T cells from PBMCs. This sample's cell subset or site label indicates: CD45RA-negative fraction. The source of this sequence is a man aged 18-30 years in good health. Some clones in this sample may be carry-over from other donors' samples.

The nucleotides read TGTGCCAGCAGTTACAGGTCAGCGGGCGCGGGCGAGCAGTACTTC. This encodes CASSYRSAGAGEQYF. The rearrangement combines TRBV6-5 with TRBJ2-7; the D segment could be TRBD2, given 6 matching bases. CDR3 length: 15 amino acids, cysteine to phenylalanine. Only the CDR3 portion is preserved as DNA: 45 bases, with reading frame beginning at the first base. The germline V gene provides CDR1 MNHEY and CDR2 SVGAGI. At the junction V is shortened by 2 bases and J by 6 bases, with 17 bases in between.